The sequence of this T cell receptor (beta chain) was determined in a study of CD8 T cells in ankylosing spondylitis. Findings and limits, study-wide: In synovial fluid and blood from reactive arthritis, some motif variants were previously reported. Disease-linked clones displayed a CD8+ phenotype and appeared relatively rarely in peripheral blood. Reportedly, matched ankylosing spondylitis synovial fluid was significantly enriched for disease-linked clones.

Using quantitative 5'-RACE with molecular barcodes, the authors made TCR beta libraries. TCRdb processed the 5' RACE reads anew with MiXCR; each CDR3 protein has one entry. The sample shows 250,000 to 400,000 distinct CDR3 sequences, approximately 10% of them seen only once. In this sample, this clonotype turned up many times. Its specificity is unknown. V lost 1 base and J 8 bases, leaving 11 bases between the germline ends. Germline V gene lookup returns CDR1 SEHNR and CDR2 FQNEAQ (reference sequence). The CDR3 consists of 13 residues. Sequencing was performed on blood, either unsorted or a sorted T cell fraction (not recorded which). The chain has TRBV7-9 and TRBJ1-1, with D tentatively TRBD1 (5 bases). The clonotype comes from a female donor with ankylosing spondylitis or in good health (not recorded which). CDR3 region: CASSLGGTAEAFF. The CDR3 DNA reads TGTGCCAGCAGCTTAGGAGGGACGGCCGAAGCTTTCTTT.